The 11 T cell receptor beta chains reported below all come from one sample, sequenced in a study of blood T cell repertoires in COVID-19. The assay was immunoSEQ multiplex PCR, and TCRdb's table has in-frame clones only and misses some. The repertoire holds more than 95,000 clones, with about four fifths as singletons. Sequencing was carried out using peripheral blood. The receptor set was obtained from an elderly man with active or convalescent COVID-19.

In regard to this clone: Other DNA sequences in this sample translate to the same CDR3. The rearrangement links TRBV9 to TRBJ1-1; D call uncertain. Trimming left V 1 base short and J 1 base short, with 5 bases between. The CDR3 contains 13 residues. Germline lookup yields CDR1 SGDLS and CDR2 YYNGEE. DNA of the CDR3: TGTGCCAGCAGCGTATCAGGGAACACTGAAGCTTTCTTT. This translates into CASSVSGNTEAFF.

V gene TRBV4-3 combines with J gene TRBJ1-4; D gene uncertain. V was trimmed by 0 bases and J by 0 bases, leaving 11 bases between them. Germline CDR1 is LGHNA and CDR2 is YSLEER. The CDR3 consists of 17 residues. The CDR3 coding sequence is TGCGCCAGCAGCCAAGAACTGCCGGTATCAACTAATGAAAAACTGTTTTTT. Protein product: CASSQELPVSTNEKLFF.

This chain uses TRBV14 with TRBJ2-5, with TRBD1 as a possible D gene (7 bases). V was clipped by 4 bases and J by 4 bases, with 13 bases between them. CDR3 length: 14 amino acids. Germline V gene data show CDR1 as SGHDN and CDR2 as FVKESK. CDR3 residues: CASSLNRGGETQYF. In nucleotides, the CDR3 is TGTGCCAGCAGCCTCAACAGGGGAGGAGAGACCCAGTACTTC.

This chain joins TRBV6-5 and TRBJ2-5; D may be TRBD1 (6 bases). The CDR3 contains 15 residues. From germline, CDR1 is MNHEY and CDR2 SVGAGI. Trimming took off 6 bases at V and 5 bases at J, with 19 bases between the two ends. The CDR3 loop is CASSVTGLGWETQYF. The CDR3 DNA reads TGTGCCAGCAGCGTGACAGGCCTAGGTTGGGAGACCCAGTACTTC.

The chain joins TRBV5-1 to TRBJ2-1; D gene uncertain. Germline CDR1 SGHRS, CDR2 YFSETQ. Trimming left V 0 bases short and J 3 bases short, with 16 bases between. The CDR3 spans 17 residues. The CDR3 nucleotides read TGCGCCAGCAGCTTGGCCGGTACAGCAATTTACTACAATGAGCAGTTCTTC. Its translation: CASSLAGTAIYYNEQFF. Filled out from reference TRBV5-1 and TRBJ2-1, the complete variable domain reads KAGVTQTPRYLIKTRGQQVTLSCSPISGHRSVSWYQQTPGQGLQFLFEYFSETQRNKGNFPGRFSGRQFSNSRSEMNVSTLELGDSALYLCASSLAGTAIYYNEQFFGPGTRLTVL.

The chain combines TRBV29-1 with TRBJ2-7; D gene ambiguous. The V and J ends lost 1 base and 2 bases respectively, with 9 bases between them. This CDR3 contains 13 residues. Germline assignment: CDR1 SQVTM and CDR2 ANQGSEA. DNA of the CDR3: TGCAGCGTTGAAGTGGGCACCGCCTACGAGCAGTACTTC. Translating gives CSVEVGTAYEQYF.

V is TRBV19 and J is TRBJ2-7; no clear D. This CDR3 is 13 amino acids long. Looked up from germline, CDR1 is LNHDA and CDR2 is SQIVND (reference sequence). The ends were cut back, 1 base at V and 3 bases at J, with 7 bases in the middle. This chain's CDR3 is CASSIGTVYEQYF. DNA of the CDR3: TGTGCCAGTAGTATAGGAACAGTCTACGAGCAGTACTTC. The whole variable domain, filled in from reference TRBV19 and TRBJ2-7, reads DGGITQSPKYLFRKEGQNVTLSCEQNLNHDAMYWYRQDPGQGLRLIYYSQIVNDFQKGDIAEGYSVSREKKESFPLTVTSAQKNPTAFYLCASSIGTVYEQYFGPGTRLTVT.

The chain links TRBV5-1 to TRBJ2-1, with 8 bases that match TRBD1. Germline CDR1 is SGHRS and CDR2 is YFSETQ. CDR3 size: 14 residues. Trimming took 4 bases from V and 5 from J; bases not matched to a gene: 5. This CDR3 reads CASSTGQGHNEQFF. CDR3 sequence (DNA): TGCGCCAGCAGCACCGGACAGGGCCACAATGAGCAGTTCTTC.

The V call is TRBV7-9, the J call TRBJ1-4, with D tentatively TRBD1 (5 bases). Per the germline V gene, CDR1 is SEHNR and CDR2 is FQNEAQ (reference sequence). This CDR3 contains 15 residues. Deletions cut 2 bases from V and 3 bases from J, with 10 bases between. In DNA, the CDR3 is TGTGCCAGCAGCTTACAGGGTTCTTCTAATGAAAAACTGTTTTTT. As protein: CASSLQGSSNEKLFF.

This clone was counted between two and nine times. The CDR3 DNA follows: TGCAGCGTTTTACACGTAGAGACCCAGTACTTC. Translation gives CSVLHVETQYF. The V call is TRBV29-1, the J call TRBJ2-5, with D unclear. This CDR3 comprises 11 residues. The V end was cut by 5 bases, the J end by 4 bases, with 8 bases between. Per germline, CDR1 SQVTM and CDR2 ANQGSEA.

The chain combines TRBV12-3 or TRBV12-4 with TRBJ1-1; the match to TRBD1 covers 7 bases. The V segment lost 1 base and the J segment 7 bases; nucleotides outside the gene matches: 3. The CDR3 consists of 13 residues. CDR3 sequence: CASSLGAGGEAFF. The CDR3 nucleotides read TGTGCCAGCAGTTTAGGGGCAGGGGGTGAAGCTTTCTTT.